This T cell receptor beta chain is drawn from a study of T cell repertoires in cytomegalovirus infection (dated by TCRdb to about 2019). With respect to the entire study: The peptide stimulations were aimed at well-studied HLA-B-restricted epitopes as well as recently identified HLA-C-restricted CMV epitopes, whose presentation resists viral immunomodulation. Donor HLA type was relevant to the analysis, as public TCR beta signatures indicated carriage of CMV infection together with the matching HLA type.

The sequencer listed for this sample is Illumina HiSeq 1500. Using fastp at Q25 and MiXCR, TCRdb reprocessed the public reads and kept productive beta chains. Rows merge per CDR3 protein into single entries with the most common DNA and genes. This sample has approximately 120,000 distinct CDR3 sequences in its table, and about 30% of those were observed once. Clones ranked in the top ten supply 81% of the sample. The full study reports these points: In the ex vivo response, HLA-C-restricted CMV-specific TCR beta clonotypes were dominant, and in two of eight donors the single most frequent clonotype came from this HLA-C-restricted group. Cumulative frequency of public TCR beta family members discriminated carriers of CMV infection plus the relevant HLA type in this cohort and an independent approximately 340-donor cohort.

Comments on this clonotype: The antigen it recognizes is unknown. No much larger clonotype is one base removed from it; base qualities were not supplied.

Reading the label with the study, this specimen's treatment or condition is: in vitro stimulation with specific CMV peptide epitopes to enrich CMV-specific T cells. The germline V gene encodes CDR1 MDHEN and CDR2 SYDVKM. From the cysteine through the phenylalanine, the CDR3 covers 14 amino acids. Only CDR3 DNA remains: 42 bases, in frame from the first base. V is shortened by 4 bases, J by 5 bases, and the region joining them spans 15 bases. The sequence links TRBV28 to TRBJ2-7; the D gene is possibly TRBD1 or TRBD2, with 5 bases matching each. The source is a human donor in good health (CMV status not recorded). Some clones in this sample may be carry-over from other donors' samples. Sample: CD8+ T cells from cultured PBMCs, taken from culture after CMV antigen stimulation. CDR3 region: CASSSLLEGNEQYF. The bases are TGTGCCAGCAGTTCCCTCCTCGAGGGGAACGAGCAGTACTTC.